A single sample is the source of the 6 T cell receptor beta chains below, sequenced in a study of human versus mouse CDR3 diversity and MHC coevolution. Using immunoSEQ multiplex PCR, the repertoire was profiled, and TCRdb retains in-frame clones only, with some absent. The table lists 75,000 to 90,000 clones, 93% of them singletons. The material sequenced was naive CD4+ T cells from blood. Subset given: CD45RO-negative CD62L-positive naive CD4 T cells. These receptors all come from a person between 30 and 69 years old in good health.

This chain links TRBV5-4 with TRBJ1-2; no reliable D call. V lost 4 bases and J lost 2, with 15 bases in between. The CDR3 is 15 amino acids. In germline, CDR1 is SGHNT, CDR2 YYREEE (reference sequence). CDR3 region: CASSMEDFSNYGYTF. In nucleotides, the CDR3 is TGTGCCAGCAGCATGGAGGACTTCTCCAACTATGGCTACACCTTC.

This clone appeared a single time. The V and J genes are TRBV6-1 and TRBJ2-2; D not resolved. Germline-derived CDR1 and CDR2 are MNHNS and SASEGT. CDR3 length: 14 residues. V lost 2 bases and J lost 1, with 5 bases in between. CDR3 nucleotides: TGTGCCAGCAGTGAATTGAGGAACACCGGGGAGCTGTTTTTT. Its protein product is CASSELRNTGELFF.

J is TRBJ2-7 and V is TRBV5-5, with D perhaps TRBD1 (6 bases). This CDR3 is built from 15 residues. From germline, CDR1 is SGHKS and CDR2 YYEKEE (reference sequence). V was trimmed by 0 bases and J by 4 bases, leaving 14 bases between them. The CDR3 sequence: CASSLAWQGIYEQYF. The CDR3 bases are TGTGCCAGCAGCTTGGCCTGGCAGGGGATTTACGAGCAGTACTTC.

The J gene is TRBJ2-1, the V gene TRBV2; TRBD1 might be the D (5 bases). This CDR3 spans 15 amino acids. V gave up 7 bases and J gave up 5 bases, with 18 bases separating them. The germline CDR1 and CDR2 sequences are SNHLY and FYNNEI. CDR3 DNA: TGTGCCAGCACCTATAGGGGCGGCTACAACAATGAGCAGTTCTTC. The encoded protein is CASTYRGGYNNEQFF.

This clone was recorded only once. The chain is built from TRBV19 and TRBJ1-1, with 10 bases matching TRBD1. This CDR3 has 15 residues. The germline CDR1 and CDR2 sequences are LNHDA and SQIVND (reference sequence). With V trimmed by 3 bases and J by 2 bases, 3 bases remained unmatched. The DNA of the CDR3 is TGTGCCAGTAGTATCCGGGACAGGGGAAACACTGAAGCTTTCTTT. It codes for CASSIRDRGNTEAFF.

This clone was seen once. This chain links TRBV10-3 with TRBJ2-5, with D possibly being TRBD2 (5 bases). The ends were cut back, 5 bases at V and 4 bases at J, with 8 bases in the middle. The CDR3 extends over 12 amino acids. Germline-derived CDR1 and CDR2 are ENHRY and SYGVKD. The CDR3, as DNA: TGTGCCATCAGTTCAGAGGGAGAGACCCAGTACTTC. It translates to CAISSEGETQYF.